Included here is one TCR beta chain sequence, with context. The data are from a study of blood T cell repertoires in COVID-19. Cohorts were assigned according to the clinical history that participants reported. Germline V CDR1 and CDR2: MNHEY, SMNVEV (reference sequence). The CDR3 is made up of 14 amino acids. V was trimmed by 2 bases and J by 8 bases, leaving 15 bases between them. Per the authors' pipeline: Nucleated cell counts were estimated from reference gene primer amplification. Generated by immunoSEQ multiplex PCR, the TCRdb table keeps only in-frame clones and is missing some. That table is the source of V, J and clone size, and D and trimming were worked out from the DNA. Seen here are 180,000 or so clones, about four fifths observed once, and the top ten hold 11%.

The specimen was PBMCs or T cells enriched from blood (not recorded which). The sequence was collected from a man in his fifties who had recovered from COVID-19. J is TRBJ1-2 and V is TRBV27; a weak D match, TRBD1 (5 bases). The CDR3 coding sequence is TGTGCCAGCAGTTTACTTACAGGCTCCTCGGGCTACACCTTC. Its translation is CASSLLTGSSGYTF.